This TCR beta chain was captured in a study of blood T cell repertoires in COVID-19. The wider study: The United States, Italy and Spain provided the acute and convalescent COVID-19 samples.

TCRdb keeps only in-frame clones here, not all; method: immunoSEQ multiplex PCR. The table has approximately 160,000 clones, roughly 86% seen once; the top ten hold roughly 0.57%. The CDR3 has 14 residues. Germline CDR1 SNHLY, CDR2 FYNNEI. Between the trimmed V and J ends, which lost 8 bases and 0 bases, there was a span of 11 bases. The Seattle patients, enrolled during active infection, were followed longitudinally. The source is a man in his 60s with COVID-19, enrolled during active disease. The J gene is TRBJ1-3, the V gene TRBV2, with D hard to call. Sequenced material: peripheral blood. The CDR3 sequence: CASDRDSSGNTIYF. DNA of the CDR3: TGTGCCAGCGACCGGGATTCCTCTGGAAACACCATATATTTT. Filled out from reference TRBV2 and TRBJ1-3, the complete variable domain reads EPEVTQTPSHQVTQMGQEVILRCVPISNHLYFYWYRQILGQKVEFLVSFYNNEISEKSEIFDDQFSVERPDGSNFTLKIRSTKLEDSAMYFCASDRDSSGNTIYFGEGSWLTVV.